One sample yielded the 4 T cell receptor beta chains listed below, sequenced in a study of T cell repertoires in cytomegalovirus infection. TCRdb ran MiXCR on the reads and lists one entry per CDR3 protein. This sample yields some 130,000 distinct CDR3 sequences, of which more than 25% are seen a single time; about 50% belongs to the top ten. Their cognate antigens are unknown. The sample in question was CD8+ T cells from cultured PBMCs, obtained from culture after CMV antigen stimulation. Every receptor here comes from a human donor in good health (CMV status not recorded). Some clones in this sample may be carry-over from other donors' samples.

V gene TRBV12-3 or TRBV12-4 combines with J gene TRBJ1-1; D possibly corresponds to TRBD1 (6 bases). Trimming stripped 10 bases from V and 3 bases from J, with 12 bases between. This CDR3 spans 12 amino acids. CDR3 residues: CAIRGVDTEAFF. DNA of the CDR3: TGTGCCATCAGGGGAGTTGACACTGAAGCTTTCTTT.

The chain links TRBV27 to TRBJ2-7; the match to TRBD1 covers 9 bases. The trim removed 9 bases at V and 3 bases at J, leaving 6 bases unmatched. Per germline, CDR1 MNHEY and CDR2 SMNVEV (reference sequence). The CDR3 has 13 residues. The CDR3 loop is CASGAGQGYEQYF. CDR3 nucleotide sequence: TGTGCCAGTGGCGCGGGACAGGGCTACGAGCAGTACTTC.

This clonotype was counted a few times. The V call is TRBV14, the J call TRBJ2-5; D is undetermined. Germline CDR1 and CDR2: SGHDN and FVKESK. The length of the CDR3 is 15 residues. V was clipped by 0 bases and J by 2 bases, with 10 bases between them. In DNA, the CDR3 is TGTGCCAGCAGCCAAGATCGGGCAGCTCAAGAGACCCAGTACTTC. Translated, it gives CASSQDRAAQETQYF.

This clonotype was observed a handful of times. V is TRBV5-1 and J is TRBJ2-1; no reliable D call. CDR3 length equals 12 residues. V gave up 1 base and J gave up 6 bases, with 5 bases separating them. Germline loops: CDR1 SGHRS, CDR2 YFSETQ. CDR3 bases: TGCGCCAGCAGCTTGTCCAGCAATGAGCAGTTCTTC. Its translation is CASSLSSNEQFF. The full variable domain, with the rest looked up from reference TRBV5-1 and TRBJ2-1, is KAGVTQTPRYLIKTRGQQVTLSCSPISGHRSVSWYQQTPGQGLQFLFEYFSETQRNKGNFPGRFSGRQFSNSRSEMNVSTLELGDSALYLCASSLSSNEQFFGPGTRLTVL.